What follows are 13 T cell receptor beta chains derived from one specimen sequenced in a study of T-cell reconstitution after alpha-beta-depleted transplantation in children. Preparing the TCRbeta library involved the use of unique molecular identifiers. One entry per CDR3 protein, called by TCRdb with MiXCR from the PCR reads. This table holds some 600,000 distinct CDR3 sequences, roughly 17% found once. Sequencing was performed on PBMCs from the stem cell graft donor, taken from the stem cell graft. Receptors originate from a human donor who donated a stem cell graft to a child with acute myeloid leukemia.

This clonotype has a handful of counts. The chain carries TRBV7-8 and TRBJ2-7, with D hard to call. Deletions cut 1 base from V and 4 bases from J, with 11 bases between. This CDR3 comprises 14 residues. Germline loops: CDR1 SGHVS, CDR2 FQNEAQ. The CDR3 nucleotides are TGTGCCAGCAGCTTAGAACGAGGACGTTACGAGCAGTACGTC. As protein: CASSLERGRYEQYV.

This clonotype was recorded a few times. The gene calls are TRBV5-1 and TRBJ2-3; perhaps TRBD1 as D (6 bases). This CDR3 is 15 amino acids long. V lost 4 bases to trimming and J lost 4 bases, with 16 bases between them. Germline V gene data show CDR1 as SGHRS and CDR2 as YFSETQ. In nucleotides, the CDR3 is TGCGCCAGCAGCCGATATACAGGGAAAGCAGATACGCAGTATTTT. Its protein product is CASSRYTGKADTQYF.

This clonotype was seen a handful of times. This chain uses TRBV24-1 with TRBJ2-2, with D perhaps TRBD1 (5 bases). Trimming took 6 bases from V and 4 from J, leaving 14 bases between them. This CDR3 is 15 amino acids long. Germline CDR1 and CDR2: KGHDR and SFDVKD. The CDR3 sequence: CATSPKARVTGELFF. The CDR3 region has the DNA TGTGCCACCAGTCCCAAGGCCAGGGTCACCGGGGAGCTGTTTTTT.

The chain employs TRBV5-6 and TRBJ2-3; D not certain. This CDR3 contains 14 residues. Trimming shortened V by 0 bases and J by 0 bases, and 5 bases separated the two germline ends. CDR1 SGHDT and CDR2 YYEEEE come from the germline V gene. The CDR3 loop is CASSLAMSTDTQYF. CDR3 bases: TGTGCCAGCAGCTTGGCCATGAGCACAGATACGCAGTATTTT.

This chain connects TRBV27 to TRBJ2-2; 12 bases agree with TRBD2. V dropped 4 bases and J dropped 1; count of bases not matched to a gene: 7. The V gene's germline CDR1 is MNHEY and CDR2 SMNVEV (reference sequence). The CDR3 runs to 18 residues. The CDR3 DNA reads TGTGCCAGCAGTTCCCGCCGACTAGCGGGGGTGAACACCGGGGAGCTGTTTTTT. Translated: CASSSRRLAGVNTGELFF.

This clonotype was seen at least ten times. The CDR3 sequence is CASSSPGGRGNTEAFF. The CDR3 nucleotides are TGTGCCAGCAGTTCCCCCGGAGGGCGGGGGAACACTGAAGCTTTCTTT. The chain carries TRBV12-3 or TRBV12-4 and TRBJ1-1; D is ambiguous. Trimming removed 4 bases from V and 1 base from J, with 16 bases in between. The length of the CDR3 is 16 residues.

The chain has TRBV20-1 and TRBJ2-7; D ambiguous. V was trimmed by 6 bases and J by 2 bases, leaving 14 bases between them. Germline values: CDR1 DFQATT, CDR2 SNEGSKA (reference sequence). The CDR3 has 13 amino acids. This chain's CDR3 is CSALTLNPYEQYV. CDR3 DNA sequence: TGCAGTGCCTTGACACTGAACCCCTACGAGCAGTACGTC.

Only a few counts were recorded for this clonotype. The chain is built from TRBV9 and TRBJ2-5; D possibly corresponds to TRBD2 (6 bases). Germline V gives CDR1 SGDLS, CDR2 YYNGEE. CDR3 length: 14 residues. V was clipped by 3 bases and J by 2 bases, with 11 bases between them. CDR3 sequence (DNA): TGTGCCAGCAGCGCCCGGGGGAAGCAAGAGACCCAGTACTTC. It codes for CASSARGKQETQYF.

The chain couples TRBV5-1 to TRBJ2-1, with D possibly being TRBD2 (7 bases). CDR1 SGHRS and CDR2 YFSETQ come from the germline V gene. This CDR3 spans 16 amino acids. V lost 0 bases and J lost 8, with 18 bases in between. DNA of the CDR3: TGCGCCAGCAGCTTGGAGGCGCGGGGGCCGGTAGATGAGCAGTTCTTC. The encoded protein is CASSLEARGPVDEQFF.

The chain uses TRBV20-1 and TRBJ1-5; 8 bases fit TRBD1. The CDR3 is made up of 14 amino acids. The ends lost 1 base at V and 5 bases at J; junction bases unmatched: 4. Germline loops: CDR1 DFQATT, CDR2 SNEGSKA (reference sequence). The CDR3 spells CSARGAGGDQPQHF. The CDR3 DNA is TGCAGTGCTAGAGGGGCAGGGGGCGATCAGCCCCAGCATTTT.

This clonotype was seen repeatedly, ten times or more. The J gene is TRBJ1-4, the V gene TRBV7-6; D is unresolved. The CDR3 contains 13 residues. Germline V gene data show CDR1 as SGHVS and CDR2 as FNYEAQ. V gave up 8 bases and J gave up 1 base, with 8 bases separating them. CDR3 protein: CASAGGTNEKLFF. The DNA of the CDR3 is TGTGCCAGCGCGGGCGGAACTAATGAAAAACTGTTTTTT.

This clonotype has a single count. The rearrangement joins TRBV4-2 to TRBJ2-1; maybe TRBD2 (6 bases). The CDR3 length is 16 residues. Germline V lookup: CDR1 LGHNA, CDR2 YNFKEQ. V dropped 0 bases and J dropped 7 bases, with 16 bases sitting between them. The CDR3 loop reads CASSQDSGVGWNEQFF. The CDR3 nucleotides read TGTGCCAGCAGCCAAGATTCGGGGGTGGGGTGGAATGAGCAGTTCTTC.

This clonotype appeared many times. The chain has TRBV6-1 and TRBJ1-1, with TRBD1 identical over 7 bases. The CDR3 extends over 15 amino acids. Germline V CDR1 and CDR2: MNHNS, SASEGT. The V segment lost 5 bases and the J segment 3 bases; nucleotides outside the gene matches: 9. The CDR3 sequence: CASSPRQGRDTEAFF. The CDR3 DNA is TGTGCCAGCAGTCCCCGACAGGGACGGGACACTGAAGCTTTCTTT.